These T cell receptor beta chains were read from a single sample in a study of cytomegalovirus exposure and HLA in healthy donors. Repertoires were generated with immunoSEQ multiplex PCR, while TCRdb's copy carries only in-frame clones and drops some. The sample consists of about 160,000 clones, approximately 86% of them appearing once. The sample consisted of PBMCs. The receptors were sampled from a young woman in good health and CMV-seronegative. Both conserved end residues are trimmed from each CDR3. Where a row states a size, it is once, few, many or the class of an expanded clone; other rows omit it.

J,size,V,CDR3
TRBJ2-7,NA,TRBV5-1,ASSLRQGMHEQY
TRBJ2-1,NA,TRBV2,ASSEEGTYNEQF
TRBJ2-2,NA,TRBV6-6,ASSPRTDTGELF
TRBJ2-3,NA,TRBV5-1,ASSLAPGTQY
TRBJ2-7,NA,TRBV5-8,ASSLQGTGEQY
TRBJ1-2,NA,TRBV7-9,ASSLQDRGHGYT
TRBJ2-7,NA,TRBV6-5,ASKTRQGHEQY
TRBJ1-2,NA,TRBV5-5,ASTGQANYGYT
TRBJ1-5,NA,TRBV6-1,ASSPGTGLLTQH
TRBJ1-3,NA,TRBV5-4,ASSFFTQAAGNTIY
TRBJ1-1,NA,TRBV10-3,AISPRPQNTEAF
TRBJ2-2,once,TRBV2,ASSDRTGSVTGELF
TRBJ1-2,NA,TRBV2,ASSEAGTVINYGYT
TRBJ2-7,few,TRBV29-1,SVRDRGWEQY
TRBJ1-2,NA,TRBV6-5,ASSRSAGVNYGYT
TRBJ1-3,NA,TRBV18,ASSPTYGNTIY
TRBJ1-1,NA,TRBV5-1,ASSLRGQANTEAF
TRBJ2-7,NA,TRBV18,ASSPRSQGEYEQY
TRBJ1-2,NA,TRBV7-3,ASSLKSPVNSLLDYGYT
TRBJ2-1,NA,TRBV4-1,ASSPRGLPAGTYNEQF
TRBJ2-7,NA,TRBV7-8,ASSLSDSPSYEQY
TRBJ2-6,once,TRBV5-4,ASSLHSGANVLT
TRBJ1-3,NA,TRBV5-4,ASSLAFGNTIY
TRBJ1-6,few,TRBV5-6,ASSASGHYYYNSPLH
TRBJ1-2,NA,TRBV5-1,ASSSSTGNWDGYT
TRBJ1-5,NA,TRBV10-2,ASSERLGRGSQPQH
TRBJ2-3,NA,TRBV29-1,SVGERDTQY
TRBJ1-2,NA,TRBV6-1,ASTTAGRYYGYT
TRBJ2-1,NA,TRBV6-1,ASGPYRETNNEQF
TRBJ2-1,NA,TRBV5-4,ASSLPPGGTRGHNEQF
TRBJ2-5,NA,TRBV18,ASSPLGTAQETQY
TRBJ2-7,NA,TRBV19,ASSLRRDRSLDEQY
TRBJ2-7,once,TRBV30,AWRQGAAYEQY
TRBJ2-1,NA,TRBV28,ASSLMTSGSGEQF
TRBJ2-7,NA,TRBV9,ASSGGLGYEQY
TRBJ1-2,NA,TRBV5-8,ASSLEALDRL
TRBJ1-4,NA,TRBV7-2,ASSLSGGEGEKLF
TRBJ2-7,once,TRBV5-1,ASSLAGTGNYEQY
TRBJ2-7,NA,TRBV18,ASSPGGFEQY
TRBJ1-3,NA,TRBV7-2,ASSLVGQGGNTIY
TRBJ1-2,NA,TRBV4-3,ASSFTGAQNYGYT
TRBJ2-1,NA,TRBV4-3,ASSQTLRSVWGTYNEQF
TRBJ1-2,NA,TRBV19,ASSSPTGGTANYGYT
TRBJ1-1,NA,TRBV5-1,ASSSERGGNTEAF
TRBJ2-1,NA,TRBV29-1,SVVGQGMKAGDPYNEQF
TRBJ2-7,NA,TRBV4-1,ASSQYPVQAYEQY
TRBJ1-5,NA,TRBV18,ASSPLEVGADQPQH